One sample yielded the 28 T cell receptor beta chains listed below, sequenced in a study of T and B cells in COVID-19 patients. Blood genomic DNA input for TRB amplification was roughly 220-500 ng. BIOMED2 TRB-A/B primer pools were used in multiplex TRB PCR. TCRdb itself ran the multiplex PCR reads through MiXCR, one entry per CDR3 protein. The sample yields about 5,600 distinct CDR3 sequences, around a quarter seen once. Material: blood. These receptors all stem from a human donor with active COVID-19. The donor label of this sample is uncertain.

This rearrangement joins TRBV6-2 or TRBV6-3 to TRBJ2-6; 11 nucleotides line up with TRBD1. Germline V lookup: CDR1 MNHEY, CDR2 SVGEGT. This CDR3 is 17 amino acids long. Germline trimming cut 11 bases from V and 0 bases from J; bases unmatched to any gene: 9. DNA of the CDR3: TGTGCCGGGGGAGGGACAGGGGGATTCTCTGGGGCCAACGTCCTGACTTTC. Protein sequence: CAGGGTGGFSGANVLTF.

The chain recombines TRBV19 with TRBJ2-1; 12 bases are shared with TRBD2. The length of the CDR3 is 15 residues. CDR1 is LNHDA and CDR2 is SQIVND in the germline V gene (reference sequence). Germline trimming cut 3 bases from V and 7 bases from J; bases unmatched to any gene: 4. CDR3: CASSISGTSGNEQFF. CDR3 coding DNA: TGTGCCAGTAGTATCTCCGGGACTAGCGGGAATGAGCAGTTCTTC.

As to this clonotype: A much larger clone differs by one base, so this may be a read error. The V call is TRBV7-6, the J call TRBJ2-7; D might be TRBD2 (6 bases). The germline CDR1 and CDR2 sequences are SGHVS and FNYEAQ. The CDR3 length is 15 residues. The V gene lost 0 bases and the J gene lost 5 bases, with 14 bases spanning the gap. The CDR3 spells CASSLAASVSHEQYF. Here the CDR3 DNA reads TGTGCCAGCAGCTTAGCGGCTAGCGTGAGCCACGAGCAGTACTTC.

This clonotype is medium-sized (0.01 to 0.1%) in the sample. The chain employs TRBV13 and TRBJ2-5; TRBD2 aligns across 11 bases. Germline CDR1 reads PRHDT; CDR2 reads FYEKMQ (reference sequence). Trimming took 2 bases from V and 6 from J; bases not matched to a gene: 8. CDR3 length: 16 amino acids. Here the CDR3 reads CASSLYSGGARQTQYF. The CDR3 DNA follows: TGTGCCAGCAGCTTATATAGCGGGGGGGCAAGGCAGACCCAGTACTTC. Based on the CDR3 plus reference TRBV13 and TRBJ2-5, the full variable domain is AAGVIQSPRHLIKEKRETATLKCYPIPRHDTVYWYQQGPGQDPQFLISFYEKMQSDKGSIPDRFSAQQFSDYHSELNMSSLELGDSALYFCASSLYSGGARQTQYFGPGTRLLVL.

By frequency in the sample, this clonotype is medium-sized. The rearrangement uses TRBV29-1 and TRBJ2-5, with TRBD1 matching 9 bases. V lost 4 bases, J lost 5 bases, and 5 bases stayed unmatched. Looked up from germline, CDR1 is SQVTM and CDR2 is ANQGSEA. The CDR3 sequence is 13 residues long. CDR3 sequence: CSVAQGARETQYF. CDR3 nucleotide sequence: TGCAGCGTTGCACAGGGGGCGCGGGAGACCCAGTACTTC.

This clonotype is medium-sized in the sample. This chain joins TRBV19 and TRBJ1-2, with D possibly matching TRBD1 (6 bases). The germline V and J ends were trimmed by 7 bases and 7 bases, with 19 bases remaining between them. CDR3 size: 14 residues. Germline-derived CDR1 and CDR2 are LNHDA and SQIVND (reference sequence). CDR3 nucleotides: TGTGCCAGTAAAGGGGGGGCGGTGATCTCTGGCTACACCTTC. It specifies CASKGGAVISGYTF. The full variable domain, completed using reference TRBV19 and TRBJ1-2, is DGGITQSPKYLFRKEGQNVTLSCEQNLNHDAMYWYRQDPGQGLRLIYYSQIVNDFQKGDIAEGYSVSREKKESFPLTVTSAQKNPTAFYLCASKGGAVISGYTFGSGTRLTVV.

The chain uses TRBV6-4 and TRBJ2-1; 12 bases line up with TRBD2. This CDR3 is built from 18 residues. Germline CDR1 MRHNA, CDR2 SNTAGT. The CDR3 loop is CALPWGSSGGAVGNEQFF. The CDR3 DNA is TGTGCTCTCCCGTGGGGGTCTAGCGGGGGGGCGGTAGGTAATGAGCAGTTCTTC.

Only a few counts were recorded for this clonotype. The chain is built from TRBV7-6 and TRBJ2-7; 10 nucleotides match TRBD2. This CDR3 contains 15 residues. Germline values: CDR1 SGHVS, CDR2 FNYEAQ. V trimming: 5 bases; J trimming: 3 bases; junction bases outside the gene matches: 7. CDR3 amino acids: CASSEAGGPNYEQYF. The CDR3 nucleotides read TGTGCCAGCAGCGAAGCGGGGGGGCCAAACTACGAGCAGTACTTC.

This clonotype was detected a few times. This chain's CDR3 is CASSLALKRTVSGNTIYF. The CDR3 bases are TGTGCCAGCAGTTTAGCGCTAAAGCGGACAGTTTCTGGAAACACCATATATTTT. J is TRBJ1-3 and V is TRBV12-3 or TRBV12-4, with a possible D match to TRBD1 (6 bases). The V gene lost 0 bases and the J gene lost 1 base, with 16 bases spanning the gap. The CDR3 length is 18 residues.

The chain is built from TRBV10-3 and TRBJ1-1; the D gene is possibly TRBD1 (6 bases). CDR1 and CDR2 from the germline V gene are ENHRY and SYGVKD. The length of the CDR3 is 12 residues. With 10 bases removed from V and 3 bases from J, the gap between germline ends came to 12 bases. The CDR3 DNA reads as TGTGCCACTGACAAGGGGGACACTGAAGCTTTCTTT. Encoded protein: CATDKGDTEAFF.

By share, this clonotype counts as medium-sized. The chain links TRBV6-5 to TRBJ2-7, with D unclear. Germline CDR1 MNHEY, CDR2 SVGAGI. The CDR3 has 15 amino acids. The germline V and J ends were trimmed by 2 bases and 3 bases, with 14 bases remaining between them. In DNA, the CDR3 is TGTGCCAGCAGTTACGTTGTGTCCGGCGGCTACGAGCAGTACTTC. Translating gives CASSYVVSGGYEQYF.

By its share, this clonotype is medium-sized. This rearrangement joins TRBV6-5 to TRBJ1-1; 7 bases map to TRBD1. The CDR3 has 16 residues. V shed 4 bases, J shed 1 base, and the junction held 9 bases outside the gene matches. Germline-derived CDR1 and CDR2 are MNHEY and SVGAGI. The DNA of the CDR3 is TGTGCCAGCAGTTGGGGCTCGGGACAGCCGAACACTGAAGCTTTCTTT. Protein product: CASSWGSGQPNTEAFF.

This chain links TRBV10-3 with TRBJ2-7; 7 positions agree with TRBD2. The J segment lost 5 bases and the V segment lost 9 bases, leaving 10 bases of the junction unmatched. Germline lookup yields CDR1 ENHRY and CDR2 SYGVKD. The CDR3 length is 13 residues. CDR3 in amino acids: CAIHRDRGDEQYF. The CDR3 coding sequence is TGTGCCATACACCGGGACCGGGGGGACGAGCAGTACTTC.

This clonotype qualifies as medium-sized. The V gene is TRBV19, the J gene TRBJ1-1; TRBD1 might be the D (5 bases). This CDR3 has 11 residues. From germline, CDR1 is LNHDA and CDR2 SQIVND (reference sequence). Trimming took 5 bases from V and 11 from J, leaving 12 bases between them. CDR3 in amino acids: CASSAGSVAFF. Here the CDR3 DNA reads TGTGCCAGTAGTGCAGGGTCGGTGGCTTTCTTT.

V usage is TRBV6-2 or TRBV6-3 and J usage is TRBJ2-5, with D possibly TRBD1 on 5 matching bases. V was clipped by 7 bases and J by 2 bases, with 14 bases between them. Germline V lookup: CDR1 MNHEY, CDR2 SVGEGT. The CDR3 covers 14 residues. The CDR3, as DNA: TGTGCCAGCACCAAAAGGGGCCGTCAAGAGACCCAGTACTTC. Amino acid sequence: CASTKRGRQETQYF.

This chain joins TRBV12-3 or TRBV12-4 and TRBJ1-2; 7 positions match TRBD1. CDR3 length: 13 residues. V gave up 2 bases and J gave up 6 bases; unmatched junction bases: 3. CDR3 amino acids: CASSLRDSHGYTF. As DNA, the CDR3 is TGTGCCAGCAGTTTAAGGGACAGTCATGGCTACACCTTC.

The genes are TRBV19 and TRBJ1-1; D is uncertain. Germline V gene lookup returns CDR1 LNHDA and CDR2 SQIVND (reference sequence). The V gene lost 5 bases and the J gene lost 11 bases, with 15 bases spanning the gap. The CDR3 runs to 12 residues. CDR3 nucleotide sequence: TGTGCCAGTAGTTCTGGAATCGCTGGGGCTTTCTTT. This encodes CASSSGIAGAFF. Full variable domain (rest looked up from reference TRBV19 and TRBJ1-1): DGGITQSPKYLFRKEGQNVTLSCEQNLNHDAMYWYRQDPGQGLRLIYYSQIVNDFQKGDIAEGYSVSREKKESFPLTVTSAQKNPTAFYLCASSSGIAGAFFGQGTRLTVV.

This clonotype was observed a few times. J is TRBJ2-1 and V is TRBV5-1; no clear D gene. With 6 bases removed from V and 2 bases from J, the gap between germline ends came to 12 bases. CDR3 length equals 14 residues. Germline-derived CDR1 and CDR2 are SGHRS and YFSETQ. This CDR3 reads CASKLGDTYNEQFF. CDR3 nucleotides: TGCGCCAGCAAATTAGGTGATACCTACAATGAGCAGTTCTTC.

This clonotype is classed as medium-sized (0.01 to 0.1%). This chain uses TRBV29-1 with TRBJ2-2; D unclear. Germline V gene data show CDR1 as SQVTM and CDR2 as ANQGSEA. Deletions cut 3 bases from V and 1 base from J, with 6 bases between. The CDR3 contains 13 residues. CDR3 region: CSVDPGNTGELFF. The CDR3 DNA follows: TGCAGCGTTGATCCAGGGAACACCGGGGAGCTGTTTTTT.

This chain joins TRBV20-1 and TRBJ1-5, with 11 bases aligning to TRBD1. V lost 3 bases to trimming and J lost 6 bases; unmatched junction nucleotides: 7. This CDR3 has 15 residues. In germline, CDR1 is DFQATT, CDR2 SNEGSKA (reference sequence). The DNA of the CDR3 is TGCAGTGCTAGTGACCAGGACAGGGGGCTTCAGCCCCAGCATTTT. It yields the protein CSASDQDRGLQPQHF.

This rearrangement joins TRBV5-6 to TRBJ1-5; the D gene is possibly TRBD1 (5 bases). This CDR3 contains 14 residues. Germline CDR1 is SGHDT and CDR2 is YYEEEE. Trimming took off 5 bases at V and 4 bases at J, with 13 bases between the two ends. The CDR3, as DNA: TGTGCCAGCAGATTCCAAGGGGCGAATCAGCCCCAGCATTTT. This sequence encodes CASRFQGANQPQHF.

This clonotype was counted between two and nine times. This rearrangement joins TRBV5-4 to TRBJ2-3, with 12 positions matching TRBD2. Germline CDR1 and CDR2: SGHNT and YYREEE (reference sequence). CDR3 length: 16 amino acids. The V gene end was trimmed by 4 bases and the J gene end by 2 bases; junction bases not matched to a gene: 5. The CDR3 DNA follows: TGTGCCAGCAGCCACCGACTAGCGGGGGACACAGATACGCAGTATTTT. It encodes CASSHRLAGDTDTQYF. The full variable domain, rest sourced from reference TRBV5-4 and TRBJ2-3, is ETGVTQSPTHLIKTRGQQVTLRCSSQSGHNTVSWYQQALGQGPQFIFQYYREEENGRGNFPPRFSGLQFPNYSSELNVNALELDDSALYLCASSHRLAGDTDTQYFGPGTRLTVL.

Sample share makes this clonotype medium-sized. The chain links TRBV29-1 to TRBJ2-5, with TRBD2 matching over 7 bases. This CDR3 has 14 residues. The V and J ends lost 1 base and 1 base, in that order; junction bases with no gene match: 3. Germline V gives CDR1 SQVTM, CDR2 ANQGSEA. DNA for the CDR3: TGCAGCGTTGAAGGAGCGGGGACCCAAGAGACCCAGTACTTC. Translation gives CSVEGAGTQETQYF.

The V gene is TRBV11-2, the J gene TRBJ1-2, with TRBD1 as a possible D gene (6 bases). This CDR3 comprises 14 residues. Germline V gives CDR1 SGHAT, CDR2 FQNNGV. Deletions cut 6 bases from V and 4 bases from J, with 15 bases between. For the CDR3, the DNA is TGTGCCAGCAGAACACAACAGGGCTTCTATGGCTACACCTTC. Residues: CASRTQQGFYGYTF.

This clonotype was seen a few times. This sequence joins TRBV6-5 and TRBJ2-1; 9 bases align to TRBD2. CDR3 size: 15 residues. The germline CDR1 and CDR2 sequences are MNHEY and SVGAGI. Losses at the gene ends were 7 bases for V and 1 base for J; bases not matched to a gene: 5. The chain's CDR3 is CASTLAGESYNEQFF. In nucleotides, the CDR3 is TGTGCCAGCACCTTAGCGGGAGAATCCTACAATGAGCAGTTCTTC.

This clonotype is classed as medium-sized. This chain joins TRBV19 and TRBJ2-2; possibly TRBD2 for D (5 bases). The CDR3 is made up of 17 amino acids. Germline CDR1 and CDR2: LNHDA and SQIVND (reference sequence). The V end lost 9 bases, the J end lost 5 bases, and 25 bases lay between the germline ends. The CDR3 loop is CASQALFSADRTGELFF. For the CDR3, the DNA is TGTGCCAGCCAGGCCCTTTTTTCAGCGGATCGGACCGGGGAGCTGTTTTTT.

This chain joins TRBV10-3 and TRBJ1-6, with TRBD1 matching over 7 bases. The CDR3 has 17 amino acids. Losses at the gene ends were 8 bases for V and 4 bases for J; bases not matched to a gene: 14. Looked up from germline, CDR1 is ENHRY and CDR2 is SYGVKD. The CDR3 DNA is TGTGCCATCGGGGGACAGCACGATTCGGGATATAATTCACCCCTCCACTTT. It yields the protein CAIGGQHDSGYNSPLHF.

By sample fraction, this clonotype is medium-sized. The gene calls are TRBV19 and TRBJ2-1, with 12 bases aligning to TRBD2. The CDR3 runs to 19 residues. Germline V gene lookup returns CDR1 LNHDA and CDR2 SQIVND (reference sequence). V gave up 5 bases and J gave up 0 bases; unmatched junction bases: 11. The CDR3 DNA reads TGTGCCAGTAGTGCCTCTCCTAGCGGGAGGGCTAGCTCCTACAATGAGCAGTTCTTC. Protein product: CASSASPSGRASSYNEQFF.